Listed below are T cell receptor beta chains from one sample, sequenced in a study of cytomegalovirus exposure and HLA in healthy donors. Generated by immunoSEQ multiplex PCR, the TCRdb table keeps only in-frame clones and is missing some. The table has around 150,000 clones, 76% seen once; the top ten hold 2.5% to 4%. Source material: PBMCs. The receptor set was obtained from a man aged 40-49 years in good health and CMV-seronegative. The CDR3 runs from the conserved cysteine through the conserved F or W. D genes are given only for firm matches.

j_gene: TRBJ2-7; v_gene: TRBV4-1; d_gene: TRBD2; CDR3aa: CASSRGLAGTGYEQYF
j_gene: TRBJ2-3; v_gene: TRBV29-1; d_gene: -; CDR3aa: CSVVVIWDTQYF
j_gene: TRBJ2-3; v_gene: TRBV28; d_gene: TRBD2; CDR3aa: CASTGGDGGGLAGETQYF
j_gene: TRBJ1-1; v_gene: TRBV7-2; d_gene: TRBD1; CDR3aa: CASSILGGMNTEAFF
j_gene: TRBJ2-1; v_gene: TRBV11-1; d_gene: TRBD2; CDR3aa: CASSPPGTSGNEQFF
j_gene: TRBJ1-2; v_gene: TRBV5-6; d_gene: TRBD1; CDR3aa: CASSVLGTGGAYGYTF
j_gene: TRBJ2-1; v_gene: TRBV19; d_gene: -; CDR3aa: CASSKQGDEQFF
j_gene: TRBJ2-5; v_gene: TRBV27; d_gene: TRBD2; CDR3aa: CASSGLAEQETQYF
j_gene: TRBJ1-5; v_gene: TRBV2; d_gene: -; CDR3aa: CARPTQRTPGVGQPQHF
j_gene: TRBJ2-1; v_gene: TRBV25-1; d_gene: TRBD1; CDR3aa: CASRTGVYNEQFF
j_gene: TRBJ1-1; v_gene: TRBV7-9; d_gene: -; CDR3aa: CASSRRYGNTEAFF
j_gene: TRBJ2-7; v_gene: TRBV19; d_gene: TRBD1; CDR3aa: CASSTDRASGEQYF
j_gene: TRBJ2-5; v_gene: TRBV5-4; d_gene: TRBD1; CDR3aa: CASSDRQGFQETQYF
j_gene: TRBJ1-2; v_gene: TRBV6-5; d_gene: -; CDR3aa: CASSYSWQDYGYTF